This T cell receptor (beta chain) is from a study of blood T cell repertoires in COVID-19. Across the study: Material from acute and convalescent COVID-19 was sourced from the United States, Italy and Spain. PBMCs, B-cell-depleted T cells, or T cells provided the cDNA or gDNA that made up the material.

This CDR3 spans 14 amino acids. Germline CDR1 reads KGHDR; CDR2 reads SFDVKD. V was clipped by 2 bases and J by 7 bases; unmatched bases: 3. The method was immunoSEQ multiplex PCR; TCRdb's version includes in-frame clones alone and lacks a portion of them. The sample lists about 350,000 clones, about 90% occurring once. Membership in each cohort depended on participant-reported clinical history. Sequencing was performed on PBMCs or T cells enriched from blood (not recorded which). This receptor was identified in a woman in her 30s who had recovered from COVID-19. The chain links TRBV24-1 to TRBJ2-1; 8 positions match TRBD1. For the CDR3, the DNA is TGTGCCACCAGTGATTCGGACAGGGCGAATGAGCAGTTCTTC. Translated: CATSDSDRANEQFF.